Listed here are 10 T cell receptor beta chains from one sample, sequenced in a study of cytomegalovirus exposure and HLA in healthy donors. Both 60 Vbeta primers and 13 Jbeta primers went into the PCR. Repertoires were generated with immunoSEQ multiplex PCR, while TCRdb's copy carries only in-frame clones and drops some. The sample carries approximately 74,000 clones, around 60% recorded once. The sample taken for sequencing was PBMCs. The source of these receptors is a man aged 25 to 45 in good health and CMV-seropositive.

The CDR3 sequence: CASSATGQGNTGELFF. In nucleotides, the CDR3 is TGCGCCAGCAGCGCCACGGGACAGGGAAACACCGGGGAGCTGTTTTTT. The rearrangement joins TRBV5-1 to TRBJ2-2, with 9 bases lining up with TRBD1. This CDR3 spans 16 amino acids. Germline V CDR1 and CDR2: SGHRS, YFSETQ. V was clipped by 4 bases and J by 2 bases; unmatched bases: 6.

This sequence joins TRBV29-1 and TRBJ1-6, with D possibly TRBD1 on 6 matching bases. Germline assignment: CDR1 SQVTM and CDR2 ANQGSEA. The CDR3 runs to 15 residues. Between the trimmed V and J ends, which lost 4 bases and 7 bases, there was a span of 17 bases. This CDR3 is CSVVVFEGENSPLHF. The CDR3 nucleotides are TGCAGCGTTGTTGTTTTCGAGGGGGAGAATTCACCCCTCCACTTT.

The sample holds a few counts of this clone. The chain employs TRBV27 and TRBJ2-5; 7 bases map to TRBD1. The CDR3 totals 14 residues. Looked up from germline, CDR1 is MNHEY and CDR2 is SMNVEV (reference sequence). J was trimmed by 5 bases and V by 1 base; bases with no gene match: 4. In DNA form, the CDR3 reads TGTGCCAGCAGTTTATTGATGACAGGGGAGACCCAGTACTTC. Translated: CASSLLMTGETQYF.

V gene TRBV4-1 combines with J gene TRBJ2-7; the match to TRBD2 covers 14 bases. CDR3 size: 16 residues. CDR1 and CDR2 (germline): MGHRA, YSYEKL. Trimming cost V 4 bases and J 5 bases; bases outside gene matches: 7. The CDR3 DNA reads TGCGCCAGCAGCCGGAGACTAGCGGGGGGGCTCCACGAGCAGTACTTC. This gives the protein CASSRRLAGGLHEQYF.

The genes are TRBV19 and TRBJ1-1; 8 bases are shared with TRBD1. The V segment lost 4 bases and the J segment 4 bases; nucleotides outside the gene matches: 2. The CDR3 covers 13 residues. CDR1 is LNHDA and CDR2 is SQIVND in the germline V gene (reference sequence). CDR3 nucleotide sequence: TGTGCCAGTAGTAACACAGGGGGCACTGAAGCTTTCTTT. Translated: CASSNTGGTEAFF. The whole variable domain, filled in from reference TRBV19 and TRBJ1-1, reads DGGITQSPKYLFRKEGQNVTLSCEQNLNHDAMYWYRQDPGQGLRLIYYSQIVNDFQKGDIAEGYSVSREKKESFPLTVTSAQKNPTAFYLCASSNTGGTEAFFGQGTRLTVV.

The gene calls are TRBV6-6 and TRBJ1-6; D gene uncertain. The CDR3 sequence is 16 residues long. Germline lookup yields CDR1 MNHNY and CDR2 SVGAGI (reference sequence). V lost 2 bases and J 2 bases, leaving 10 bases between the germline ends. CDR3 amino acids: CASSYGETTYNSPLHF. Written as DNA, the CDR3 is TGTGCCAGCAGTTACGGGGAGACCACCTATAATTCACCCCTCCACTTT.

The genes are TRBV28 and TRBJ1-2; D may be TRBD1 (5 bases). Trimming stripped 1 base from V and 2 bases from J, with 5 bases between. There are 13 residues in the CDR3. CDR1 MDHEN and CDR2 SYDVKM come from the germline V gene. For the CDR3, the DNA is TGTGCCAGCAGTTTATCAGGGAACTATGGCTACACCTTC. The encoded protein is CASSLSGNYGYTF.

CDR3 in amino acids: CASSFRDRGINEQFF. The CDR3, as DNA: TGTGCCAGCAGCTTCCGGGACAGGGGGATCAATGAGCAGTTCTTC. V gene TRBV7-9 combines with J gene TRBJ2-1, with TRBD1 matching 11 bases. The CDR3 sequence is 15 residues long. Germline CDR1 is SEHNR and CDR2 is FQNEAQ (reference sequence). V trimming: 3 bases; J trimming: 6 bases; junction bases outside the gene matches: 4.

The chain recombines TRBV5-1 with TRBJ2-3, with D perhaps matching TRBD1 (6 bases). With 4 bases removed from V and 0 bases from J, the gap between germline ends came to 15 bases. Germline assignment: CDR1 SGHRS and CDR2 YFSETQ. This CDR3 spans 16 amino acids. CDR3 DNA: TGCGCCAGCAGCCCGGGGCCGGGACACAGCACAGATACGCAGTATTTT. It translates to CASSPGPGHSTDTQYF. Drawing the rest from reference TRBV5-1 and TRBJ2-3, the complete variable domain is KAGVTQTPRYLIKTRGQQVTLSCSPISGHRSVSWYQQTPGQGLQFLFEYFSETQRNKGNFPGRFSGRQFSNSRSEMNVSTLELGDSALYLCASSPGPGHSTDTQYFGPGTRLTVL.

This chain connects TRBV4-3 to TRBJ1-1; tentative D call: TRBD1 (5 bases). The V gene lost 1 base and the J gene lost 5 bases, with 11 bases spanning the gap. Germline V gene lookup returns CDR1 LGHNA and CDR2 YSLEER. This CDR3 comprises 14 residues. CDR3 in DNA: TGCGCCAGCAGCCAAGGGGGGAGGCGAACTGAAGCTTTCTTT. This sequence encodes CASSQGGRRTEAFF.